The present TCR beta chain was sequenced within a study of OX40 agonist ivuxolimab in advanced cancers. Background for the entire study: Ivuxolimab, which targeted the costimulatory receptor OX40 (CD134), was an agonistic, fully human IgG2 monoclonal antibody. A male proportion of roughly 80% and a mean age of 60 years, ranging from roughly 23 to 90, were recorded for the dose-escalation cohort. Partial responses were achieved by three dose-escalation patients, of whom one had hepatocellular carcinoma and two had cutaneous melanoma. Prior anti-PD-1, anti-PD-L1 or anti-CTLA-4 therapy was permitted, and approximately 39% of dose-escalation patients had received checkpoint inhibitors. Intravenous ivuxolimab was administered to patients every 2 weeks at six dose levels: 0.01, 0.1, 0.3, 1.5, 3 and 10 mg/kg. The paper describes the monotherapy dose-escalation part (N = 52 patients) of the phase I trial of ivuxolimab. The purpose of peripheral TCRbeta sequencing was to test whether ivuxolimab changed TCR sequence diversity and led to clonal T-cell expansion. Among the roughly 50 dose-escalation patients, about 20 had hepatocellular carcinoma, 15 or so melanoma, 9 renal cell carcinoma and 9 head and neck cancer. Results the study describes overall, beyond this receptor: Which antigens the clonally expanded peripheral T cells were specific for was not determined. Low levels of normalized T-cell clonal expansion were also seen in some nonresponding patients. In the 0.1-3.0 mg/kg groups, partial responders had among the lowest normalized peripheral clonal expansion, particularly in CD8+ T cells. On average, CD8+ T cells showed more expanded clones than CD4+ T cells after ivuxolimab. Clonal expansion of both CD4+ and CD8+ blood T cells was observed from baseline to week 6 at doses 0.1 to 3.0 mg/kg.

Genomic DNA was isolated from the sorted cells so that the TCRbeta CDR3 region could be sequenced. The immunoSEQ Assay was used for sequencing of TCRbeta CDR3 regions. The table comes from immuneACCESS by way of TCRdb, which keeps in-frame sequences with V and J called. Part of the clones is missing from these tables; in studies checked, under half for an unresolved V gene and the rest for unknown reasons. Here the sample has over 70,000 clones; about 90% occur a single time. Jointly, the top ten make up over 9.5% of the sample. The trial excluded patients who had a history of autoimmune disease or who were on systemic immunosuppression. Peripheral blood for TCR sequencing was collected from all dose cohorts at baseline, on cycle 4 day 1, and on cycle 7 day 1. The samples were drawn from a first-in-human, open-label, multicenter phase I dose-escalation trial of ivuxolimab. Adults with locally advanced or metastatic head and neck squamous cell, hepatocellular, melanoma or renal cell carcinoma were enrolled in the trial. Before TCR sequencing, CD4+ and CD8+ T cells were separately sorted from peripheral blood.

As for this clone: Its antigen is currently not known. The record has no base qualities; no much larger clone is one base away.

Reading from cysteine to phenylalanine, the CDR3 counts 14 amino acids. Only the CDR3 DNA stays, 42 bases, in frame from base 1. The germline V gene (reference sequence) sets CDR1 to MNHEY and CDR2 to SMNVEV. The source was CD4+ or CD8+ T cells sorted from blood, collected in a trial of the OX40 agonist ivuxolimab. The V and J genes are TRBV27 and TRBJ2-5, with the D gene uncertain. The J call may be incorrect, as the DNA end agrees better with TRBJ2-7. This receptor was taken from an adult with an advanced solid tumor such as melanoma, head and neck, liver or kidney cancer. The CDR3 loop reads CASSLGGSSYEQYF. The sequenced DNA: TGTGCCAGCAGTTTGGGCGGTAGCTCCTACGAGCAGTACTTC.